This T cell receptor (beta chain) was recovered during a study of cytomegalovirus exposure and HLA in healthy donors. Broader study findings: Overall, 164 TCR beta chains were annotated as cytomegalovirus-associated. Within the data, a cluster of highly shared sequence variants was likely a sequencing artifact.

Concerning this clone: Antigen: not known.

PCR was performed using 60 Vbeta and 13 Jbeta primers. Some clones are missing from TCRdb's copy, which holds only in-frame ones; the method was immunoSEQ multiplex PCR. Of roughly 150,000 clones listed, about 80% are singletons. Germline assignment: CDR1 SGHTA and CDR2 FQGNSA. Trimming stripped 4 bases from V and 6 bases from J, with 13 bases between. The CDR3 is 13 residues long. Sequencing was carried out using PBMCs. This sequence originates from a woman aged 40 to 50 in good health and CMV-seronegative. V gene TRBV7-2 combines with J gene TRBJ2-7, with TRBD1 as a possible D gene (5 bases). The CDR3 region has the DNA TGTGCCAGCAGCTCTTACAGGAGCTCCGAGCAGTACTTC. Translation gives CASSSYRSSEQYF.